This TCR beta chain was captured by sequencing in a study of T cells in narcolepsy. Produced via immunoSEQ multiplex PCR; TCRdb's table is partial and in-frame only. The profile shows around 31,000 clones, about four fifths of them singletons. CDR1 and CDR2 from the germline V gene are LGHNT and FRNRAP. V shed 7 bases and J shed 1 base, with 7 bases lying between them. The CDR3 covers 12 residues. The sequencing input was CD45RA- memory CD4+ T cells from PBMCs. V and J are TRBV12-5 and TRBJ1-1, with no clear D. The source is a human donor with narcolepsy. In DNA form, the CDR3 reads TGTGCTAGTGTGGTAGGGAACACTGAAGCTTTCTTT. Translation gives CASVVGNTEAFF.